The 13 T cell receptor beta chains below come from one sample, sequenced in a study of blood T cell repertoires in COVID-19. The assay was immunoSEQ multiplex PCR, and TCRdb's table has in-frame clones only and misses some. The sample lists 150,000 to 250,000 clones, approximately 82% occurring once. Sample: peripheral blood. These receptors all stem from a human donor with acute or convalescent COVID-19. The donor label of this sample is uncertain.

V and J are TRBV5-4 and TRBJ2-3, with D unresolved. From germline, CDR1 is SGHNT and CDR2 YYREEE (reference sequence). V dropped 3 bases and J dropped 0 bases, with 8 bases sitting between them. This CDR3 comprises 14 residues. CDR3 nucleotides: TGTGCCAGCAGCTCCGACTCTAGCACAGATACGCAGTATTTT. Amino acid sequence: CASSSDSSTDTQYF.

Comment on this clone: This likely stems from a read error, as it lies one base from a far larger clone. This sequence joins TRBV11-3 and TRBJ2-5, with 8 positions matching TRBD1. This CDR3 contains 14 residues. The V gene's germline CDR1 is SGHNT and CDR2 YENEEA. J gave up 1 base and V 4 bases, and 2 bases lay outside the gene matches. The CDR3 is CASSSGQGQETQYF. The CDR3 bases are TGTGCCAGCAGCTCCGGACAGGGCCAAGAGACCCAGTACTTC.

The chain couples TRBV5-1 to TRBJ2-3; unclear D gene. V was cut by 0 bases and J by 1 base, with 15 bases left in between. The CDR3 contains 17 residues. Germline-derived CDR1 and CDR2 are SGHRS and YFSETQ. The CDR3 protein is CASSLATGSAGTDTQYF. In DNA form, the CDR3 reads TGCGCCAGCAGCTTGGCCACCGGCTCGGCGGGCACAGATACGCAGTATTTT.

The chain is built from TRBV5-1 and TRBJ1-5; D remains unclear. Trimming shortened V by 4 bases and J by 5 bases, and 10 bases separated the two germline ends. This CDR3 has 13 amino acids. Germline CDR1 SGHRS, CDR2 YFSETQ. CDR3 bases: TGCGCCAGCAGCGTTGGCGGGGATCAGCCCCAGCATTTT. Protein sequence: CASSVGGDQPQHF.

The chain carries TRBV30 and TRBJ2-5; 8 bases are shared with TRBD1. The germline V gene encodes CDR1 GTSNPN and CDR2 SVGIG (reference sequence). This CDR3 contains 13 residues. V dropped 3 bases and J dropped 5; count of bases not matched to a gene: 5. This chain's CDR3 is CAWRAGGLETQYF. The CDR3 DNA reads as TGTGCCTGGAGGGCAGGGGGCTTGGAGACCCAGTACTTC.

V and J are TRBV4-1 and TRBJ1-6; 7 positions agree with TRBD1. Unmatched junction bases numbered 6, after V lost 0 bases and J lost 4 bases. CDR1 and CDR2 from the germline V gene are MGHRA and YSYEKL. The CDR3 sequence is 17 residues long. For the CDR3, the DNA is TGCGCCAGCAGCCAAGACGCAGGGACAGTATATAATTCACCCCTCCACTTT. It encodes CASSQDAGTVYNSPLHF.

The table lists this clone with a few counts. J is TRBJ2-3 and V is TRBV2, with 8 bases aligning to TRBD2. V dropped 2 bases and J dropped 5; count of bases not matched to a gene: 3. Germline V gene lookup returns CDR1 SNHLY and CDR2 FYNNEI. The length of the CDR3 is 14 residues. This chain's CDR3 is CASSESLAGDTQYF. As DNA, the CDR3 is TGTGCCAGCAGTGAATCCCTAGCGGGAGATACGCAGTATTTT.

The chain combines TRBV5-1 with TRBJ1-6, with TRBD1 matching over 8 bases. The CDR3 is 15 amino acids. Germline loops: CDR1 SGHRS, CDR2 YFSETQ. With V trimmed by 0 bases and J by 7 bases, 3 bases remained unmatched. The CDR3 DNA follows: TGCGCCAGCAGCTTGGACGGACAGGGAAATTCACCCCTCCACTTT. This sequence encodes CASSLDGQGNSPLHF.

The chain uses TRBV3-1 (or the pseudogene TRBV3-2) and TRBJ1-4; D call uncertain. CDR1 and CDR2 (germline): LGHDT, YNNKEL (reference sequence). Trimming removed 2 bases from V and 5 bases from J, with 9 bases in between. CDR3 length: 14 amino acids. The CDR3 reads CASSQTAGNEKLFF. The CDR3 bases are TGTGCCAGCAGCCAAACCGCGGGGAATGAAAAACTGTTTTTT.

CDR3 in DNA: TGTGCCAGTAGTACCCTAGCGGGAAAAGGGTACGAGCAGTACTTC. It specifies CASSTLAGKGYEQYF. The chain employs TRBV19 and TRBJ2-7, with 9 bases identical to TRBD2. CDR3 length: 15 residues. The V gene's germline CDR1 is LNHDA and CDR2 SQIVND (reference sequence). The V and J ends lost 4 bases and 4 bases, in that order; junction bases with no gene match: 8.

DNA of the CDR3: TGTGCCAGCAGTTCCTGGACAGGGGGGAACACTGAAGCTTTCTTT. Encoded protein: CASSSWTGGNTEAFF. This chain joins TRBV27 and TRBJ1-1, with TRBD1 identical over 10 bases. The V gene's germline CDR1 is MNHEY and CDR2 SMNVEV (reference sequence). The junction had 3 bases not matched to a gene; V was cut back by 4 bases and J by 1 base. The length of the CDR3 is 15 residues.

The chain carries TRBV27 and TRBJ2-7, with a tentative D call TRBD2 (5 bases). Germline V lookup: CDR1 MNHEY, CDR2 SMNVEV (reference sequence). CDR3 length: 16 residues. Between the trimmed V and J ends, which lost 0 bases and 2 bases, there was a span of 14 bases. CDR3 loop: CASSLSKAGSAYEQYF. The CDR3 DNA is TGTGCCAGCAGTTTATCGAAGGCGGGTTCAGCCTACGAGCAGTACTTC.

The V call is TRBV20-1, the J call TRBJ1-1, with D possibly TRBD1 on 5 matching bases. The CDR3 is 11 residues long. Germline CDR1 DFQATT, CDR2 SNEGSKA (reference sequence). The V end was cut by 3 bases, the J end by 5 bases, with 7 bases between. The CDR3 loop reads CSARRQTEAFF. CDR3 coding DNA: TGCAGTGCTAGGAGACAGACTGAAGCTTTCTTT.